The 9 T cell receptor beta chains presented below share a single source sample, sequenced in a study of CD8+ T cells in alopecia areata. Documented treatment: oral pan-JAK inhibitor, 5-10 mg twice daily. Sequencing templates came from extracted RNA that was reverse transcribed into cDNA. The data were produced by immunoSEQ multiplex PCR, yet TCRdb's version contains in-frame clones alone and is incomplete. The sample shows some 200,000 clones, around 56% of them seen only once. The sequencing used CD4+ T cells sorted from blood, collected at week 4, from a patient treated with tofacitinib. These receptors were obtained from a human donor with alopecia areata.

The CDR3 is CASSRSGRGNYGYTF. As DNA, the CDR3 is TGTGCCAGCAGCCGTTCTGGGCGGGGAAACTATGGCTACACCTTC. The rearrangement joins TRBV16 to TRBJ1-2; no clear D gene. This CDR3 is 15 amino acids long. Trimming took 4 bases from V and 2 from J, leaving 14 bases between them. Germline lookup yields CDR1 KGHSY and CDR2 FQNENV.

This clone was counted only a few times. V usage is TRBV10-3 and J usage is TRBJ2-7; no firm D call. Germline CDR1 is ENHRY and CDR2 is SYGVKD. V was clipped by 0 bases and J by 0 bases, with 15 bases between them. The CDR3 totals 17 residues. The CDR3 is CAISESLVGPSSYEQYF. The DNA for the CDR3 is TGTGCCATCAGTGAGTCTTTGGTAGGTCCGAGCTCCTACGAGCAGTACTTC.

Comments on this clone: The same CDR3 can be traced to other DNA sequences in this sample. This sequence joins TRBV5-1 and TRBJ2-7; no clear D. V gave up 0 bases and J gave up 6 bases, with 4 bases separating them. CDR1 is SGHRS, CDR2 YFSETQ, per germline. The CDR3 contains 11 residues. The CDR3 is CASSLDVEQYF. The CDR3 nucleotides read TGCGCCAGCAGCTTGGATGTCGAGCAGTACTTC.

The CDR3 region is CASSDQGSHTEAFF. The CDR3 DNA reads TGTGCCAGCAGTGATCAGGGGTCGCACACTGAAGCTTTCTTT. This rearrangement joins TRBV2 to TRBJ1-1; D perhaps matches TRBD1 (6 bases). This CDR3 has 14 residues. Germline V gives CDR1 SNHLY, CDR2 FYNNEI. The V end was cut by 3 bases, the J end by 3 bases, with 11 bases between.

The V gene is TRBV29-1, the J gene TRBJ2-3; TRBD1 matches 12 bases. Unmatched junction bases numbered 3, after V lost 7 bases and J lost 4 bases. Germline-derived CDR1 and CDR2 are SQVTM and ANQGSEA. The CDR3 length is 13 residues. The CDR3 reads CSAGQGAADTQYF. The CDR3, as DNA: TGCAGCGCGGGACAGGGGGCAGCAGATACGCAGTATTTT.

CDR3 region: CASSSTNLAGEETQYF. CDR3 coding DNA: TGTGCCAGCAGCTCAACCAATCTAGCGGGGGAAGAGACCCAGTACTTC. The chain recombines TRBV7-2 with TRBJ2-5; 10 nucleotides match TRBD2. The CDR3 totals 16 residues. Germline trimming cut 4 bases from V and 3 bases from J; bases unmatched to any gene: 8. Germline V CDR1 and CDR2: SGHTA, FQGNSA.

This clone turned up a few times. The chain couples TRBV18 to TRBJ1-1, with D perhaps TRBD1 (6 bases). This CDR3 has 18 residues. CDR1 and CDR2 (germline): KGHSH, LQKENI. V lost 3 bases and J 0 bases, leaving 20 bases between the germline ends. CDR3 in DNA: TGTGCCAGCTCACCCGGGGCCGAGGGGGTCCTTATGAACACTGAAGCTTTCTTT. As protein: CASSPGAEGVLMNTEAFF.

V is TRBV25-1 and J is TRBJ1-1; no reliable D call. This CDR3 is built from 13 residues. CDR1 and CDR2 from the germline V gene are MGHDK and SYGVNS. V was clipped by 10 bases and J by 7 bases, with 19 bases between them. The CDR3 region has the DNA TGTGCCACGCAATTCTTTTTGGTGGGTGAAGCTTTCTTT. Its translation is CATQFFLVGEAFF.

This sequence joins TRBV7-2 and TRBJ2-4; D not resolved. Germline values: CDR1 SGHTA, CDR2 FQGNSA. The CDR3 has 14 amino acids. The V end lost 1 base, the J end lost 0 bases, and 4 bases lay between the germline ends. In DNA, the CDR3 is TGTGCCAGCAGCTTAGAACTAGCCAAAAACATTCAGTACTTC. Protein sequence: CASSLELAKNIQYF. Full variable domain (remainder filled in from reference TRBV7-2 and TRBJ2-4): GAGVSQSPSNKVTEKGKDVELRCDPISGHTALYWYRQSLGQGLEFLIYFQGNSAPDKSGLPSDRFSAERTGGSVSTLTIQRTQQEDSAVYLCASSLELAKNIQYFGAGTRLSVL.